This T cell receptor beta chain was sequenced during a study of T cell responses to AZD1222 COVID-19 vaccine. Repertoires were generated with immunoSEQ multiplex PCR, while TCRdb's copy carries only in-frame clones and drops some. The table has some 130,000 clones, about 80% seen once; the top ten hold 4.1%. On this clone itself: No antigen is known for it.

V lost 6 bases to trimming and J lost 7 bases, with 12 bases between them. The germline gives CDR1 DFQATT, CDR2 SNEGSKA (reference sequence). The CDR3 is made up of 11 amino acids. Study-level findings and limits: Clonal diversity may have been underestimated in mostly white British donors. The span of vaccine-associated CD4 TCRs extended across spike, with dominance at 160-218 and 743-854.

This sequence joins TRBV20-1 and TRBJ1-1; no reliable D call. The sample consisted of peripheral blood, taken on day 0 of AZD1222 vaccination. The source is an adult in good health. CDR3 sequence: CSARTHLEAFF. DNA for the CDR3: TGCAGTGCCCGGACCCATCTTGAAGCTTTCTTT.